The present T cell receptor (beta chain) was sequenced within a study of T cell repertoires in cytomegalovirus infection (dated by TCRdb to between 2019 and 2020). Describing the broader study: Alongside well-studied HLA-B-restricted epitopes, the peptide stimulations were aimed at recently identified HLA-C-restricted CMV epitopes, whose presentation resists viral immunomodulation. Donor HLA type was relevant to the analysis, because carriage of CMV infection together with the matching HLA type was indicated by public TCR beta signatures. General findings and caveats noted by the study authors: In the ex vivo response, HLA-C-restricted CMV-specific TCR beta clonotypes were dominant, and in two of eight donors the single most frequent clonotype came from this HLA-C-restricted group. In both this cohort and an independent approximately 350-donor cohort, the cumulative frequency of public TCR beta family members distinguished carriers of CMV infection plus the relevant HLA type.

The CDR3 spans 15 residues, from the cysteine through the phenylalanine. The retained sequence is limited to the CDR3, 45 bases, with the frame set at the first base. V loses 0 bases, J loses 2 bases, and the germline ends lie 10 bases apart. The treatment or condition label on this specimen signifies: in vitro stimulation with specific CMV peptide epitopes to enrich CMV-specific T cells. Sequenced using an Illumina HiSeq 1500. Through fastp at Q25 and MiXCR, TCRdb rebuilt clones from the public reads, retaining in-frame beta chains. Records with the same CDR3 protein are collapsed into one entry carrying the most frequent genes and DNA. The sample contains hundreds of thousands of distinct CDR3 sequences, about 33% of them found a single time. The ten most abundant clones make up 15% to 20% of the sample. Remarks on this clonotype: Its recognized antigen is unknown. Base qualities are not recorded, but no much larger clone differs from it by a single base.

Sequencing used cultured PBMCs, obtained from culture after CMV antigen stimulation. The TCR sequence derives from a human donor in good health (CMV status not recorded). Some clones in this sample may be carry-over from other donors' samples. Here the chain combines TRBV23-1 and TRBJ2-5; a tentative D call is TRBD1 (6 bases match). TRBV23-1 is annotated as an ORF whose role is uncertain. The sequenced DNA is TGCGCCAGCAGTCAATCACCGGGACATCAAGAGACCCAGTACTTC. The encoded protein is CASSQSPGHQETQYF.